These T cell receptor beta chains were read from a single sample in a study of OX40 agonist ivuxolimab in advanced cancers. Using immunoSEQ multiplex PCR, the repertoire was profiled, and TCRdb retains in-frame clones only, with some absent. The table has about 67,000 clones, about nine tenths seen once. The sequencing used CD4+ or CD8+ T cells sorted from blood, collected in a trial of the OX40 agonist ivuxolimab. The receptors shown here come from an adult with an advanced solid tumor such as melanoma, head and neck, liver or kidney cancer. The CDR3 runs from the conserved cysteine through the conserved F or W. D genes are given only for firm matches. Size is stated for part of the rows, as once, few or many counts, or as a class when the clone is expanded.

>TRBV27|TRBJ2-7|TRBD2|NA
TGTGCCAGCAGAGGACTAGCGGAATACGAGCAGTACTTC
CASRGLAEYEQYF
>TRBV5-1|TRBJ2-7|NA|NA
TGCGCCAGCAGCTTGATTGGGCACTCCTACGAGCAGTACTTC
CASSLIGHSYEQYF
>TRBV5-1|TRBJ2-7|TRBD2|once
TGCGCCAGCAGCTTGATGGCTAGCGGGACCTACGAGCAGTACTTC
CASSLMASGTYEQYF
>TRBV9|TRBJ2-3|TRBD2|NA
TGTGCCAGCAGCGTACGGGGACTAGCGGGGCTCACAGATACGCAGTATTTT
CASSVRGLAGLTDTQYF
>TRBV5-1|TRBJ2-7|TRBD2|NA
TGCGCCAGCAGCTTGGGCGGGACTAGCGGGACCTACGAGCAGTACTTC
CASSLGGTSGTYEQYF
>TRBV6-1|TRBJ2-5|NA|NA
TGTGCCAGCAGTGAATCCGACCCGATGTACTTC
CASSESDPMYF
>TRBV7-2|TRBJ2-3|NA|NA
TGTGCCAGCAGCACCTCAAGCGGGCTAAGCACAGATACGCAGTATTTT
CASSTSSGLSTDTQYF
>TRBV4-3|TRBJ2-1|TRBD2|NA
TGCGCCAGCAGCCTAGCGGGGGAGTTCTACAATGAGCAGTTCTTC
CASSLAGEFYNEQFF
>TRBV5-4|TRBJ2-3|TRBD2|once
TGTGCCAGCAGCCCCGGGGGGGCCAGGAGTACAGATACGCAGTATTTT
CASSPGGARSTDTQYF
>TRBV6-1|TRBJ2-5|NA|NA
TGTGCCAGCAGGGTCCGGGCGTACCAAGAGACCCAGTACTTC
CASRVRAYQETQYF
>TRBV6-4|TRBJ2-2|TRBD2|NA
TGTGCCAGCAGTGCCGGGCTAGCGGTCCTCAACACCGGGGAGCTGTTTTTT
CASSAGLAVLNTGELFF
>TRBV12-5|TRBJ1-5|NA|NA
TGTGCTAGTGGTAGGGGGGGTGACGGCAATCAGCCCCAGCATTTT
CASGRGGDGNQPQHF
>TRBV7-9|TRBJ1-3|NA|NA
TGTGCCAGCAGCAGAGGCGAGGGTCTGGAAAACACCATATATTTT
CASSRGEGLENTIYF
>TRBV28|TRBJ2-4|TRBD1|NA
TGTGCCAGCAGTTCTCATGGGACAGATGAGTACTTC
CASSSHGTDEYF
>TRBV28|TRBJ1-2|NA|NA
TGTGCCAGCAGTTTAGTTAACTATGGCTACACCTTC
CASSLVNYGYTF
>TRBV18|TRBJ2-3|TRBD2|NA
TGTGCCAGCCGAGCTACTAGCGGAGGCGCCACAGATACGCAGTATTTT
CASRATSGGATDTQYF
>TRBV9|TRBJ2-2|NA|NA
TGTGCCAGCAGCGTAAGCCGCCACACCGGGGAGCTGTTTTTT
CASSVSRHTGELFF
>TRBV10-3|TRBJ2-7|NA|NA
TGTGCCATCAGTGGACGTTACGAGCAGTACTTC
CAISGRYEQYF
>TRBV11-3|TRBJ2-7|NA|NA
TGTGCCAGCAGCTCAAACAGGCCCGAGCAGTACTTC
CASSSNRPEQYF
>TRBV30|TRBJ2-1|NA|NA
TGTGCCTGGGGGACGACTGAGGGGTACAATGAGCAGTTCTTC
CAWGTTEGYNEQFF
>TRBV30|TRBJ1-1|NA|NA
TGTGCCTGGAGGCGGACTGAAGCTTTCTTT
CAWRRTEAFF
>TRBV25-1|TRBJ2-3|TRBD1|NA
TGTGCCAGCAGTTCGCCCGGGACAGGCCTCACAGATACGCAGTATTTT
CASSSPGTGLTDTQYF
>TRBV14|TRBJ1-5|NA|once
TGTGCCAGCAGCCAAGGCTTCGCGGCCCAGCATTTT
CASSQGFAAQHF
>TRBV11-2|TRBJ1-4|TRBD1|NA
TGTGCCAGCAGCCAAGGAGGGGGCAGCGAAAAACTGTTTTTT
CASSQGGGSEKLFF
>TRBV5-1|TRBJ2-2|NA|NA
TGCGCCAGCAGCACCGGACCAGCGGGTCTACCTCAAACCATCACCGGGGAGCTGTTTTTT
CASSTGPAGLPQTITGELFF
>TRBV11-3|TRBJ2-1|TRBD1|NA
TGTGCCAGCAGCTTCACCGGGACAGGGGGTAATGAGCAGTTCTTC
CASSFTGTGGNEQFF
>TRBV11-1|TRBJ2-3|NA|NA
TGTGCCAGCGGGCAGCTCACAGATACGCAGTATTTT
CASGQLTDTQYF
>TRBV7-9|TRBJ2-2|TRBD2|NA
TGTGCCAGCAGCAACCGGGCGGGAGGCACCGGGGAGCTGTTTTTT
CASSNRAGGTGELFF
>TRBV5-4|TRBJ2-5|NA|NA
TGTGCCAACCCGCGTTCCTCAGAGGGAGAGACCCAGTACTTC
CANPRSSEGETQYF
>TRBV11-3|TRBJ2-3|TRBD2|NA
TGTGCCAGCAGCTTAGGGACTAGCGGGAGCGTGAATACGCAGTATTTT
CASSLGTSGSVNTQYF
>TRBV11-2|TRBJ2-1|NA|few
TGTGCCAGCAGCTTACTGGGCTCCCACGTTACCTACAATGAGCAGTTCTTC
CASSLLGSHVTYNEQFF
>TRBV4-1|TRBJ2-3|TRBD2|NA
TGCGCCAGCAGCCCCGCTAGCGGGAGGCCAGATACGCAGTATTTT
CASSPASGRPDTQYF
>TRBV7-9|TRBJ2-6|NA|NA
TGTGCCAGCAGCCCGGCGGGGCTCTCTGGGGCCAACGTCCTGACTTTC
CASSPAGLSGANVLTF
>TRBV18|TRBJ2-7|TRBD1|NA
TGTGCCAGCTCACCACCGACGGGACAGGGCACCTACGAGCAGTACTTC
CASSPPTGQGTYEQYF
>TRBV29-1|TRBJ1-2|NA|NA
TGCAGCGCCGAATCGGGGTCATATGGCTACACCTTC
CSAESGSYGYTF
>TRBV2|TRBJ1-3|NA|NA
TGTGCCAGCAGTGGCCGGGACTCTCGCTCTGGAAACACCATATATTTT
CASSGRDSRSGNTIYF